The T cell receptor (beta chain) described here comes from a study of early T cells in non-severe SARS-CoV-2 infection. This clonotype occurred a few times. TCRdb re-called the 5' RACE reads through MiXCR, storing one row per CDR3 protein. The sample holds fewer than 85,000 distinct CDR3 sequences; around 11% are singletons and the top ten take 12%. Per germline, CDR1 DFQATT and CDR2 SNEGSKA (reference sequence). The CDR3 has 16 amino acids. Deletions cut 1 base from V and 0 bases from J, with 15 bases between. The chain carries TRBV20-1 and TRBJ1-1, with D possibly being TRBD1 (6 bases). The receptor's source is an adult who was a healthcare worker with PCR-confirmed SARS-CoV-2 infection or an uninfected control (not recorded which). The sequences come from whole blood, collected at baseline. The CDR3 DNA is TGCAGTGCTAGAGCCGGGGGGCATGGGATGAACACTGAAGCTTTCTTT. Amino acids: CSARAGGHGMNTEAFF.